The rows below give T cell receptor beta chains drawn from one sample of a study of blood T cell repertoires in COVID-19. Clones were read by immunoSEQ multiplex PCR, and TCRdb kept only the in-frame ones, dropping some. In the table there are 380,000 or so clones, more than 70% of which are singletons. Sequencing was carried out using peripheral blood. These receptors were collected from a man between 35 and 55 years old with acute or convalescent COVID-19. CDR3s include the opening cysteine and the closing phenylalanine or tryptophan. The order of the fields is clone size, D gene, J gene, V gene, CDR3 DNA, CDR3 protein. A D gene is named only where the DNA matches it firmly. Clone size is not always given. Where it is, it says once, few, many or a class for expanded clones.

>NA|NA|TRBJ1-5|TRBV18
TGTGCCAGCTCACCGGAAGGGGCGTACAATCAGCCCCAGCATTTT
CASSPEGAYNQPQHF
>NA|NA|TRBJ1-6|TRBV27
TGTGCCAGCAGACCCGTACAGGGTGGTGCGTATAATTCACCCCTCCACTTT
CASRPVQGGAYNSPLHF
>NA|TRBD1|TRBJ1-2|TRBV9
TGTGCCAGCAGCGATCGGACAGGGGGCAAGGGTGGCTACACCTTC
CASSDRTGGKGGYTF
>NA|TRBD2|TRBJ2-3|TRBV5-4
TGTGCCAGCAGCTTGTCAGGGACTAACCCCACAGATACGCAGTATTTT
CASSLSGTNPTDTQYF
>NA|NA|TRBJ2-7|TRBV10-2
TGCGCCAGCAGTGGGGGGGACAGAATATCCTACGAGCAGTACTTC
CASSGGDRISYEQYF
>NA|NA|TRBJ1-5|TRBV28
TGTGCCAGCAGTTTATGGCGACAGATTAGCAATCAGCCCCAGCATTTT
CASSLWRQISNQPQHF
>NA|NA|TRBJ2-1|TRBV4-3
TGCGCCAGCAGCCAAGAAGGAGCCTCCTACAATGAGCAGTTCTTC
CASSQEGASYNEQFF
>NA|NA|TRBJ1-5|TRBV4-1
TGCGCCAGCAGCCAAATAGTGTATAGCAATCAGCCCCAGCATTTT
CASSQIVYSNQPQHF
>NA|NA|TRBJ1-4|TRBV7-2
TGTGCCAGCAGCTTATTGGAGGGCAGGGAAAAACTGTTTTTT
CASSLLEGREKLFF
>NA|NA|TRBJ1-3|TRBV2
TGTGCCAGCAGTAAATTAGGAAACACCATATATTTT
CASSKLGNTIYF
>few|TRBD2|TRBJ2-7|TRBV28
TGTGCCAGCAGTCGGACTAGCGGGAGGAGGCCCTACGAGCAGTACTTC
CASSRTSGRRPYEQYF
>NA|NA|TRBJ2-2|TRBV4-1
TGCGCCAGCCCAGGGGAGGGGTCGTCGAACACCGGGGAGCTGTTTTTT
CASPGEGSSNTGELFF
>NA|NA|TRBJ2-1|TRBV27
TGTGCCAGCAGCGATGAGACTTCGGCCTACAATGAGCAGTTCTTC
CASSDETSAYNEQFF
>NA|TRBD2|TRBJ2-1|TRBV6-5
TGTGCCAGCAGAAGCGGGGGGGGCTACAATGAGCAGTTCTTC
CASRSGGGYNEQFF
>NA|TRBD1|TRBJ2-7|TRBV28
TGTGCCAGCAGTTTTATGAAGGGACAGGGGTTCTACGAGCAGTACTTC
CASSFMKGQGFYEQYF
>NA|NA|TRBJ1-2|TRBV30
TGTGCCTGGGAGACTGGATATGGCTACACCTTC
CAWETGYGYTF
>few|TRBD2|TRBJ2-1|TRBV11-2
TGTGCCAGCAGCTTAGTCCGCGGGAGCTCCTACAATGAGCAGTTCTTC
CASSLVRGSSYNEQFF
>few|NA|TRBJ1-6|TRBV19
TGTGCCAGTAGTATTCGCCCGGGGAACAAGTTTAATTCACCCCTCCACTTT
CASSIRPGNKFNSPLHF
>NA|TRBD2|TRBJ2-5|TRBV7-9
TGTGCCAGCAGCTCCTGGGCGGGAGTAAAGTACGGGGAGACCCAGTACTTC
CASSSWAGVKYGETQYF
>NA|TRBD1|TRBJ1-2|TRBV5-1
TGCGCCAGCAGCTGGCGTGGGACAGGGGCTGGGGGCTACACCTTC
CASSWRGTGAGGYTF
>NA|TRBD1|TRBJ1-2|TRBV19
TGTGCCAGTAGTACGGGACAGGGGGCGTTGGACTATGGCTACACCTTC
CASSTGQGALDYGYTF